This T cell receptor beta chain was identified in a study of CD8+CD57+ T cells in acquired aplastic anemia. Across the whole study: DNA per sorted CD4+ or CD8+ sample ranged about 0.17 to 30 ug, averaging roughly 3.3 ug.

Researchers used genomic DNA as the template to profile TCR beta VDJ and CDR3. Using its own MiXCR run on the reads, TCRdb lists one record per CDR3 protein. The repertoire holds 200,000 or so distinct CDR3 sequences, less than 75% seen once, with about 60% in the top ten. CD8+CD57+ cell expansion, shown by flow cytometry, had occurred in the patients selected for sequencing. Untreated patients provided the blood samples, with no therapy given before sampling. This clonotype was seen a few times. This CDR3 contains 12 residues. Trimming cost V 6 bases and J 2 bases; bases outside gene matches: 4. CDR1 and CDR2 from the germline V gene are DFQATT and SNEGSKA (reference sequence).

The V call is TRBV20-1, the J call TRBJ2-7, with 7 bases matching TRBD2. Sequencing input: sorted CD4+, CD8+, or CD8+CD57+ T cells (not recorded which) from PBMCs. This TCR derives from a human donor with aplastic anemia. CDR3 sequence reads: CSARGGAYEQYF. For the CDR3, the DNA is TGCAGTGCCCGGGGAGGGGCCTACGAGCAGTACTTC.